This TCR beta chain was profiled in a study of identical twins. A universal primer site was incorporated via template switching, and the cDNA contained unique molecular identifiers. From the 5' RACE reads, TCRdb called clonotypes with MiXCR, one entry per CDR3 protein. Altogether roughly 770,000 distinct CDR3 sequences are present, 15% to 20% being singletons, with the ten largest covering about an eighth. The V segment lost 5 bases and the J segment 3 bases; nucleotides outside the gene matches: 6. Germline CDR1 reads LNHDA; CDR2 reads SQIVND (reference sequence). The CDR3 covers 15 residues. These data were also reused for a study on T cells expressing NK-cell markers. As reported in that work: Of the CD8+ T cells in over five donors, 1.0-7.0% belonged to dominant NKG2C+ clonotypes. These clonotypes, the leaders elsewhere, also led the CD3+CD56-NKG2C+ fraction in a handful of donors.

This clonotype originated in a woman younger than 30 in good health. This rearrangement joins TRBV19 to TRBJ2-7; 11 bases line up with TRBD1. The sequencing input was PBMCs. CDR3 DNA sequence: TGTGCCAGTAGTGCCGGGACAGGGGGGTACTACGAGCAGTACTTC. It yields the protein CASSAGTGGYYEQYF.